This T cell receptor beta chain is drawn from a study of T cell repertoires in cytomegalovirus infection. Broader study findings: HLA-C-restricted, CMV-specific TCR beta clonotypes were dominant ex vivo.

The germline CDR1 and CDR2 sequences are KGHDR and SFDVKD. V shed 5 bases and J shed 0 bases, with 7 bases lying between them. The CDR3 sequence is 14 residues long. TCRdb reprocessed the reads with MiXCR, giving one entry per CDR3 protein. Of 800,000 to 950,000 distinct CDR3 sequences in the sample, 32% were seen once. With regard to this clonotype: Its antigen is unidentified.

The source of this sequence is a human donor in good health (CMV status not recorded). Some clones in this sample may be carry-over from other donors' samples. V usage is TRBV24-1 and J usage is TRBJ2-1, with D unresolved. The source material was cultured CD8+ T cells from PBMCs, sampled from culture after CMV antigen stimulation. The CDR3 loop reads CATSGADSYNEQFF. CDR3 sequence (DNA): TGTGCCACCAGTGGGGCAGACTCCTACAATGAGCAGTTCTTC.